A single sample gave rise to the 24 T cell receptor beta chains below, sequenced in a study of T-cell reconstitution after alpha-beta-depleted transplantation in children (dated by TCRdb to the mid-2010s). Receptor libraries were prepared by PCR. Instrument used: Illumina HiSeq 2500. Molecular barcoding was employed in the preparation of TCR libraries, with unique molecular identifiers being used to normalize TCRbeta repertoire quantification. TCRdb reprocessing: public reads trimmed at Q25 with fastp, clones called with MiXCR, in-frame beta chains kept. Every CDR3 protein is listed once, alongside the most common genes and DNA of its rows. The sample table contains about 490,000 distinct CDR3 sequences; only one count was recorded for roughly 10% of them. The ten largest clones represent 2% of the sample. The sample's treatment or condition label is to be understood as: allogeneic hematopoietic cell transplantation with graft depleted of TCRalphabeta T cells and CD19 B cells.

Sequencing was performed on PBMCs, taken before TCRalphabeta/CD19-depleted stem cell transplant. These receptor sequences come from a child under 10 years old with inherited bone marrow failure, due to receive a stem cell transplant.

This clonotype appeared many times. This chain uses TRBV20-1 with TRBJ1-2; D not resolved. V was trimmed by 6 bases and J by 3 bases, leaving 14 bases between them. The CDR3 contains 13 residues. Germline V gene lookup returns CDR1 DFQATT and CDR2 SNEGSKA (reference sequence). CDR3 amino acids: CSARHVLDYGYTF. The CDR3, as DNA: TGCAGTGCACGACATGTATTGGACTATGGCTACACCTTC.

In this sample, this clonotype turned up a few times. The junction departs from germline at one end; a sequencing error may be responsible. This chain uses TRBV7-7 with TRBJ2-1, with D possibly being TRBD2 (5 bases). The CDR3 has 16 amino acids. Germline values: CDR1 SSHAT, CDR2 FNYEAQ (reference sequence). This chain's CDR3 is CASSLAASGAYNEQFF. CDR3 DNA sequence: TGTGCTAGCAGCTTAGCAGCCAGCGGAGCTTACAATGAGCAGTTCTTC.

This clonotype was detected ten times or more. The CDR3 reads CASSSGLAELEETQYF. The CDR3 DNA reads TGCGCCAGCAGCTCCGGACTAGCAGAGTTGGAAGAGACCCAGTACTTC. V gene TRBV5-1 combines with J gene TRBJ2-5, with TRBD2 identical over 8 bases. V dropped 3 bases and J dropped 3; count of bases not matched to a gene: 10. CDR3 length: 16 residues. Germline V gene sequence: CDR1 SGHRS, CDR2 YFSETQ.

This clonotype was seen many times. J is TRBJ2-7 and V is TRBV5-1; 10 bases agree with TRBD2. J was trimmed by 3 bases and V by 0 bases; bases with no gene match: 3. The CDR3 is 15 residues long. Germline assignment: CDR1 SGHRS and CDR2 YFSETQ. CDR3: CASSLDGTSVYEQYF. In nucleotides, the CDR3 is TGCGCCAGCAGCTTGGACGGGACTAGCGTCTACGAGCAGTACTTC.

CDR3 loop: CASSRGRTPVGELFF. The CDR3 DNA is TGTGCCAGCAGCCGTGGCAGGACCCCCGTGGGGGAGCTGTTTTTT. The gene calls are TRBV7-9 and TRBJ2-2; D not resolved. V was trimmed by 5 bases and J by 8 bases, leaving 18 bases between them. The CDR3 runs to 15 residues. CDR1 and CDR2 (germline): SEHNR, FQNEAQ (reference sequence).

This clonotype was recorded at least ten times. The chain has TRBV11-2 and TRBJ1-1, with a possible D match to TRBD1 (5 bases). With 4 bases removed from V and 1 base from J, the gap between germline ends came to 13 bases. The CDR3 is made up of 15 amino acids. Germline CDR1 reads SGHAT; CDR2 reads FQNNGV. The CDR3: CASSSVGAGNTEAFF. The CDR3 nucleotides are TGTGCCAGCAGCTCCGTCGGGGCGGGGAACACTGAAGCTTTCTTT.

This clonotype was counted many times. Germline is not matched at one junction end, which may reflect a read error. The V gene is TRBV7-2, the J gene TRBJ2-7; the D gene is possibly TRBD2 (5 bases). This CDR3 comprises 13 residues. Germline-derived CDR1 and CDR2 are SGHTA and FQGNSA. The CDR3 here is CASSLAVDYEQYF. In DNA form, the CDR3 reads TGTGCCAGCAGCCTAGCTGTAGACTACGAGCAGTACTTC.

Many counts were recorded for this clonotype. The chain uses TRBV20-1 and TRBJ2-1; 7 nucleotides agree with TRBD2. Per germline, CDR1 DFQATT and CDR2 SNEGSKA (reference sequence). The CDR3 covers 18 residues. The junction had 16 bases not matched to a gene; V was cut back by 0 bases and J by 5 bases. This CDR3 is CSARDGFPAGALNNEQFF. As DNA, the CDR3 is TGCAGTGCTAGAGATGGTTTCCCGGCGGGAGCTCTGAACAATGAGCAGTTCTTC.

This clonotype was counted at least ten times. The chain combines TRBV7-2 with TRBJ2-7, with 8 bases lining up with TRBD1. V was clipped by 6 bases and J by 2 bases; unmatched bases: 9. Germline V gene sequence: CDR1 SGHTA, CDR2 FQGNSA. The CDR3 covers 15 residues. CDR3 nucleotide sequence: TGTGCCAGCAGTTATCAGGGCAGGGGGCCCTACGAGCAGTACTTC. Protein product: CASSYQGRGPYEQYF.

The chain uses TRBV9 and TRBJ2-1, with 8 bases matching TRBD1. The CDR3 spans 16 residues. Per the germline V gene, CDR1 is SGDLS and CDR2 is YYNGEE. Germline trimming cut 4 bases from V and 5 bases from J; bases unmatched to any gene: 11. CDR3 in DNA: TGTGCCAGCAGCACCCGACAGGGGATGCTCAACAATGAGCAGTTCTTC. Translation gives CASSTRQGMLNNEQFF.

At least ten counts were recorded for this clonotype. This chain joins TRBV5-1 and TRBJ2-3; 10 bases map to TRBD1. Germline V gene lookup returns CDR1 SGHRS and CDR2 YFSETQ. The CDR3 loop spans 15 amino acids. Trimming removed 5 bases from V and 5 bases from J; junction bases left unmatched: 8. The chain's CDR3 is CASRTTGGLGDTQYF. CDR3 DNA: TGCGCCAGCAGGACGACAGGGGGCCTCGGAGATACGCAGTATTTT.

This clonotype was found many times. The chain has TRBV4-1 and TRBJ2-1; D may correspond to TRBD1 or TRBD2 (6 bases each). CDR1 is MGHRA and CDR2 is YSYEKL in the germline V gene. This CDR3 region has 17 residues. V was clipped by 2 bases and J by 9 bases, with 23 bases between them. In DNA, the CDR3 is TGCGCCAGCAGCCAAAACCAGGGGACCACCGGGGGAGGTGAGCAGTTCTTC. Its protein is CASSQNQGTTGGGEQFF.

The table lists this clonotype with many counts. The CDR3 nucleotides are TGTGCCAGCTCACCACGGTACGGTCCAGATCAGCCCCAGCATTTT. This sequence encodes CASSPRYGPDQPQHF. This chain uses TRBV18 with TRBJ1-5; D unresolved. CDR3 length: 15 residues. Between the trimmed V and J ends, which lost 1 base and 5 bases, there was a span of 12 bases. CDR1 and CDR2 from the germline V gene are KGHSH and LQKENI.

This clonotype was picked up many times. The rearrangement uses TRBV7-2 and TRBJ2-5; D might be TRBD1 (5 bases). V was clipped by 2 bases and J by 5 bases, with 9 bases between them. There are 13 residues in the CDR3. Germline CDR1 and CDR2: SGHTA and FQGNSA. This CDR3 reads CASSLWGRETQYF. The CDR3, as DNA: TGTGCCAGCAGCTTATGGGGCAGGGAGACCCAGTACTTC.

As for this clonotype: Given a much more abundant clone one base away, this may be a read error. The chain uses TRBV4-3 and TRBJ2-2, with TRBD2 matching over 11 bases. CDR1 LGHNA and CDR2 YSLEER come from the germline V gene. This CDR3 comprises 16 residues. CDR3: CASSQVGLADTGGLFF. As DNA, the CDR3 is TGCGCCAGCAGCCAAGTGGGACTAGCGGACACCGGGGGGCTGTTTTTT.

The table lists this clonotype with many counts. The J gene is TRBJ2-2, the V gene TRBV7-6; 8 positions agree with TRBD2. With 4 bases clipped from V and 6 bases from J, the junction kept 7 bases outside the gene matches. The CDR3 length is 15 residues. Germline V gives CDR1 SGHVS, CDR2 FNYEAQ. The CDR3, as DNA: TGTGCCAGCAGCTACGGACTAGCATGGTCCGGGGAGCTGTTTTTT. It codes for CASSYGLAWSGELFF.

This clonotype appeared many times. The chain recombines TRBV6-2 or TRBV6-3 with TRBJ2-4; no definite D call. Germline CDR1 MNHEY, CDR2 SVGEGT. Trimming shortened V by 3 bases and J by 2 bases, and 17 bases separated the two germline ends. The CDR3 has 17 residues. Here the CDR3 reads CASSYPLWDQTKNIQYF. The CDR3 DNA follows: TGTGCCAGCAGTTATCCCCTCTGGGATCAGACCAAAAACATTCAGTACTTC.

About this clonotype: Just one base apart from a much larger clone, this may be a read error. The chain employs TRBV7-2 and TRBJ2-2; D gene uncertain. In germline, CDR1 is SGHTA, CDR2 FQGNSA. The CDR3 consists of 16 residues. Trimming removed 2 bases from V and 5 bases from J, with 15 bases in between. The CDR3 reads CASSLPRLVGTGELFF. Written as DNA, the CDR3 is TGTGCCAGCAGCTTACCCCGGCTAGTGGGAACCGGGGAGCTGTTTTTT.

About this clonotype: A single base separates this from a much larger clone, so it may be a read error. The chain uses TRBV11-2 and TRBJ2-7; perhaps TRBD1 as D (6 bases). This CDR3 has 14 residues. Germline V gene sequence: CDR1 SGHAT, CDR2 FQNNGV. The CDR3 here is CARSFTGMNYEQYF. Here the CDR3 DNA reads TGTGCCAGGAGCTTCACAGGGATGAACTACGAGCAGTACTTC.

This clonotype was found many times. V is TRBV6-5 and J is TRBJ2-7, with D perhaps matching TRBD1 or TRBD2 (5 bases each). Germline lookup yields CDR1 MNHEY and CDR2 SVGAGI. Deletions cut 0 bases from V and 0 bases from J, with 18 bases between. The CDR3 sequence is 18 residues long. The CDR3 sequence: CASSYSEVAQGLSYEQYF. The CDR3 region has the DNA TGTGCCAGCAGTTACTCGGAGGTTGCGCAGGGCCTCTCCTACGAGCAGTACTTC.

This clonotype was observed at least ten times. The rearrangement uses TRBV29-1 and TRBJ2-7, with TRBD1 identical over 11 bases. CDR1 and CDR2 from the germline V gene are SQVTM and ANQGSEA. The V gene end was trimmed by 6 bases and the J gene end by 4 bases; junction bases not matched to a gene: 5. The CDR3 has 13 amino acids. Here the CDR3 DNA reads TGCAGCGTAGACGGGGACAGGGGGTACGAGCAGTACTTC. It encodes CSVDGDRGYEQYF.

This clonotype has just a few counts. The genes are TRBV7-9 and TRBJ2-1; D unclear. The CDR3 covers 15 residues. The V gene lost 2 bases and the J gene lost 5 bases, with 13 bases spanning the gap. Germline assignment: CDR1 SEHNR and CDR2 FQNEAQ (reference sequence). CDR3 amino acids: CASSLSRGTNNEQFF. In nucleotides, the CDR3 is TGTGCCAGCAGCTTATCTCGCGGAACAAACAATGAGCAGTTCTTC. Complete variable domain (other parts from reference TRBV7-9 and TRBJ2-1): DTGVSQNPRHKITKRGQNVTFRCDPISEHNRLYWYRQTLGQGPEFLTYFQNEAQLEKSRLLSDRFSAERPKGSFSTLEIQRTEQGDSAMYLCASSLSRGTNNEQFFGPGTRLTVL.

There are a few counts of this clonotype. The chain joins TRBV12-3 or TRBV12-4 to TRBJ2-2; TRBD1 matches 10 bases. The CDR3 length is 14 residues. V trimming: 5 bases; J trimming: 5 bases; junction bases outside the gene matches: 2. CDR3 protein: CASSPGQGTGELFF. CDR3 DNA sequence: TGTGCCAGCAGTCCGGGACAGGGGACCGGGGAGCTGTTTTTT.

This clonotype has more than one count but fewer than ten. The CDR3 bases are TGTGCCAGCAGCTTGGTACAAGCGGGACCCCGCGCCGCCACAGATACGCAGTATTTT. Its protein product is CASSLVQAGPRAATDTQYF. The chain employs TRBV5-4 and TRBJ2-3; TRBD2 matches 7 bases. Germline V gives CDR1 SGHNT, CDR2 YYREEE (reference sequence). This CDR3 spans 19 amino acids. V trimming: 0 bases; J trimming: 2 bases; junction bases outside the gene matches: 15.